Listed below are T cell receptor beta chains from one sample, sequenced in a study of blood T cell repertoires in COVID-19. The protocol was immunoSEQ multiplex PCR, while the TCRdb copy is restricted to in-frame clones and leaves out a portion. The sample shows approximately 380,000 clones, approximately 90% of them seen only once. What was sequenced was PBMCs or T cells enriched from blood (not recorded which). Receptors were obtained from a woman between 18 and 29 years old who had recovered from COVID-19. Each CDR3 is given with its conserved first and last residue. D genes are given only for firm matches. Only some rows state a clone size, as once, few, many or a class for expanded clones.

V,D,J,size,CDR3,DNA
TRBV3-1/TRBV3-2,TRBD1,TRBJ1-2,NA,CASSQIIPGQGCGYTF,TGTGCCAGCAGCCAGATCATACCGGGACAGGGTTGTGGCTACACCTTC
TRBV7-8,NA,TRBJ2-7,NA,CASSNPNEQYF,TGTGCCAGCAGCAACCCTAACGAGCAGTACTTC
TRBV6-6,NA,TRBJ2-5,NA,CASSYGAVQETQYF,TGTGCCAGCAGTTACGGGGCGGTTCAAGAGACCCAGTACTTC
TRBV5-8,NA,TRBJ1-6,NA,CASSLRNSPLHF,TGTGCCAGCAGCTTGCGGAATTCACCCCTCCACTTT
TRBV30,TRBD1,TRBJ2-2,NA,CAWSPGTGGYGGELFF,TGTGCCTGGAGTCCCGGGACAGGGGGCTATGGAGGGGAGCTGTTTTTT
TRBV5-1,NA,TRBJ2-7,NA,CASSITGSDEQYF,TGCGCCAGCAGCATAACAGGGTCGGACGAGCAGTACTTC
TRBV27,NA,TRBJ2-3,NA,CASSLAGASSGTQYF,TGTGCCAGCAGTCTCGCGGGGGCGTCCTCGGGCACGCAGTATTTT
TRBV11-2,TRBD1,TRBJ1-5,NA,CASSLIGTTGGDQPQHF,TGTGCCAGCAGCTTAATCGGTACGACAGGGGGCGACCAGCCCCAGCATTTT
TRBV7-9,NA,TRBJ1-4,NA,CASSFGGTVVTNEKLFF,TGTGCCAGCAGCTTCGGGGGGACGGTGGTAACTAATGAAAAACTGTTTTTT
TRBV16,NA,TRBJ1-5,NA,CASSQSLRGGSNQPQHF,TGTGCCAGCAGCCAGTCGCTGAGGGGGGGTAGCAATCAGCCCCAGCATTTT
TRBV30,NA,TRBJ2-1,NA,CAWSKGAYNEQFF,TGTGCCTGGAGTAAGGGGGCCTACAATGAGCAGTTCTTC
TRBV4-1,NA,TRBJ1-2,NA,CASSQGARDYTF,TGCGCCAGCAGCCAAGGGGCCCGGGACTACACCTTC
TRBV5-1,NA,TRBJ1-2,NA,CASSLVFWEIRDKGRDGYTF,TGCGCCAGCAGCTTGGTGTTTTGGGAAATCCGGGACAAGGGGAGGGATGGCTACACCTTC
TRBV5-1,NA,TRBJ2-7,once,CASSSVGYYYEQYF,TGCGCCAGCAGTTCTGTGGGTTACTACTACGAGCAGTACTTC
TRBV27,NA,TRBJ1-6,NA,CASSLRQGRSPLHF,TGTGCCAGCAGTTTAAGGCAGGGTCGTTCACCCCTCCACTTT
TRBV6-2/TRBV6-3,NA,TRBJ2-3,few,CASSYSSGTQYF,TGTGCCAGCAGTTACTCGTCAGGGACGCAGTATTTT
TRBV6-6,TRBD2,TRBJ2-2,NA,CASSSRLAGVPGELFF,TGTGCCAGCAGTTCTCGACTAGCGGGGGTTCCCGGGGAGCTGTTTTTT
TRBV18,NA,TRBJ1-1,NA,CASSPPRGNTEAFF,TGTGCCAGCTCACCACCGCGGGGTAACACTGAAGCTTTCTTT